This T cell receptor beta chain is drawn from a study of T cell changes during pregnancy in multiple sclerosis. The method was immunoSEQ multiplex PCR; TCRdb's version includes in-frame clones alone and lacks a portion of them. The table includes tens of thousands of clones, 91% detected once. Trimming took off 6 bases at V and 1 base at J, with 10 bases between the two ends. The CDR3 sequence is 13 residues long. CDR1 and CDR2 from the germline V gene are SGHTS and YDEGEE. Specimen: CD4+ T cells from peripheral blood mononuclear cells, collected in the third trimester of pregnancy. This rearrangement joins TRBV5-8 to TRBJ1-2, with D possibly matching TRBD1 (5 bases). This clonotype was obtained from a female donor in good health, enrolled as a control in a pregnancy study. The CDR3 is CASIPGLNYGYTF. The DNA of the CDR3 is TGTGCCAGCATTCCGGGACTTAACTATGGCTACACCTTC.